A selection of T cell receptor beta chains follows, all from one sample in a study of blood T cell repertoires in COVID-19. Clones were read by immunoSEQ multiplex PCR, and TCRdb kept only the in-frame ones, dropping some. The table includes more than 300,000 clones, about nine tenths detected once. The specimen sequenced was PBMCs or T cells enriched from blood (not recorded which). The receptors originated from a woman between 18 and 29 years old who had recovered from COVID-19. Both conserved end residues are part of each CDR3. The D gene is left open where the match is weak. A row's size may be missing; if present it is once, few, many or a size class.

size: .
V: TRBV19
D: .
J: TRBJ1-2
CDR3: CASSMGQGSGYTF
DNA: TGTGCCAGTAGTATGGGTCAGGGTAGTGGCTACACCTTC

size: .
V: TRBV7-6
D: .
J: TRBJ1-1
CDR3: CASSPVPGTEAFF
DNA: TGTGCCAGCAGCCCCGTCCCGGGAACTGAAGCTTTCTTT

size: .
V: TRBV28
D: TRBD2
J: TRBJ2-7
CDR3: CASSVGLAKQYF
DNA: TGTGCCAGCAGCGTAGGACTAGCAAAGCAGTACTTC

size: .
V: TRBV7-9
D: TRBD1
J: TRBJ1-2
CDR3: CASSQSDRRTNYGYTF
DNA: TGTGCCAGCAGCCAATCGGACAGGCGAACTAACTATGGCTACACCTTC

size: .
V: TRBV27
D: TRBD1
J: TRBJ1-2
CDR3: CASSPWTGGLPSYGYTF
DNA: TGTGCCAGCAGCCCCTGGACAGGGGGCTTACCATCTTATGGCTACACCTTC

size: .
V: TRBV6-5
D: .
J: TRBJ1-2
CDR3: CASSYSAGYGYTF
DNA: TGTGCCAGCAGTTACTCGGCCGGGTATGGCTACACCTTC

size: .
V: TRBV19
D: .
J: TRBJ2-1
CDR3: CARGGRAREGEQFF
DNA: TGTGCCAGAGGCGGTAGGGCCCGGGAAGGTGAGCAGTTCTTC

size: .
V: TRBV5-4
D: .
J: TRBJ1-4
CDR3: CASSLEDNRLFF
DNA: TGTGCCAGCAGCTTGGAAGACAATCGACTGTTTTTT

size: .
V: TRBV4-2
D: .
J: TRBJ2-7
CDR3: CASSQELALLGEQYF
DNA: TGTGCCAGCAGCCAAGAACTAGCCCTCCTGGGCGAGCAGTACTTC

size: .
V: TRBV5-5
D: TRBD1
J: TRBJ1-4
CDR3: CASSLATGSGREKLFF
DNA: TGTGCCAGCAGCTTGGCGACAGGGTCGGGGCGAGAAAAACTGTTTTTT

size: .
V: TRBV5-1
D: TRBD1
J: TRBJ2-7
CDR3: CASSLGGTGEAEQYF
DNA: TGCGCCAGCAGCTTGGGGGGGACAGGGGAGGCCGAGCAGTACTTC

size: .
V: TRBV11-2
D: TRBD2
J: TRBJ2-3
CDR3: CASSSTGTSGGDTQYF
DNA: TGTGCCAGCAGCTCAACGGGTACTAGCGGGGGAGATACGCAGTATTTT

size: .
V: TRBV30
D: .
J: TRBJ1-4
CDR3: CAWSVLRVNEKLFF
DNA: TGTGCCTGGAGTGTACTCAGGGTGAATGAAAAACTGTTTTTT

size: .
V: TRBV2
D: TRBD2
J: TRBJ2-3
CDR3: CASRSGLAGTDTQYF
DNA: TGTGCCAGCAGATCCGGACTAGCGGGGACAGATACGCAGTATTTT

size: once
V: TRBV4-1
D: TRBD1
J: TRBJ1-1
CDR3: CASSQPSGTGVLNTEAFF
DNA: TGCGCCAGCAGCCAACCTTCAGGGACAGGCGTCCTGAACACTGAAGCTTTCTTT

size: .
V: TRBV3-1/TRBV3-2
D: .
J: TRBJ1-1
CDR3: CASSQGGGAFF
DNA: TGTGCCAGCAGCCAAGGGGGGGGAGCTTTCTTT

size: .
V: TRBV14
D: TRBD1
J: TRBJ1-1
CDR3: CASSLTGGTEAFF
DNA: TGTGCCAGCAGCCTTACAGGGGGCACTGAAGCTTTCTTT

size: .
V: TRBV14
D: .
J: TRBJ1-5
CDR3: CASSLGGSNQPQHF
DNA: TGTGCCAGCAGTCTAGGGGGAAGCAATCAGCCCCAGCATTTT

size: .
V: TRBV7-3
D: .
J: TRBJ1-2
CDR3: CASSTASGYTF
DNA: TGTGCCAGCAGCACAGCTTCTGGCTACACCTTC

size: .
V: TRBV9
D: TRBD1
J: TRBJ1-2
CDR3: CASSAGQGYDYGYTF
DNA: TGTGCCAGCAGCGCTGGACAGGGCTATGACTATGGCTACACCTTC

size: .
V: TRBV7-9
D: TRBD2
J: TRBJ2-5
CDR3: CASSPGLRLAGVGETQYF
DNA: TGTGCCAGCAGCCCAGGGCTACGACTAGCGGGAGTAGGAGAGACCCAGTACTTC

size: .
V: TRBV20-1
D: TRBD2
J: TRBJ2-1
CDR3: CSASLAGGPAEQFF
DNA: TGCAGTGCTAGTTTGGCGGGGGGGCCGGCTGAGCAGTTCTTC

size: .
V: TRBV30
D: .
J: TRBJ2-4
CDR3: CAWSVTGAKNIQYF
DNA: TGTGCCTGGAGTGTTACAGGGGCCAAAAACATTCAGTACTTC

size: .
V: TRBV30
D: .
J: TRBJ1-1
CDR3: CAWAREVVKGMNTEAFF
DNA: TGTGCCTGGGCCAGGGAGGTTGTGAAGGGCATGAACACTGAAGCTTTCTTT

size: once
V: TRBV19
D: TRBD1
J: TRBJ2-5
CDR3: CASRQGSRETQYF
DNA: TGTGCCAGCAGACAGGGATCAAGAGAGACCCAGTACTTC

size: .
V: TRBV5-6
D: TRBD1
J: TRBJ2-1
CDR3: CASSLSGQLIYNEQFF
DNA: TGTGCCAGCAGCTTGTCGGGACAGCTAATATACAATGAGCAGTTCTTC

size: .
V: TRBV29-1
D: TRBD1
J: TRBJ2-3
CDR3: CSVVPGQGRLDTQYF
DNA: TGCAGCGTTGTCCCGGGACAGGGGCGTTTAGATACGCAGTATTTT

size: .
V: TRBV11-2
D: TRBD2
J: TRBJ2-5
CDR3: CASSFSSGAQETQYF
DNA: TGTGCCAGCAGCTTTTCGAGCGGGGCCCAAGAGACCCAGTACTTC

size: .
V: TRBV28
D: .
J: TRBJ2-7
CDR3: CASSSGQNGYEQYF
DNA: TGTGCCAGCAGTTCCGGACAGAACGGCTACGAGCAGTACTTC

size: once
V: TRBV20-1
D: .
J: TRBJ2-7
CDR3: CSANRAGEQYF
DNA: TGCAGTGCTAATCGAGCGGGCGAGCAGTACTTC

size: .
V: TRBV18
D: TRBD2
J: TRBJ2-1
CDR3: CASSQGRGNEQFF
DNA: TGTGCCAGCTCACAAGGGCGGGGGAATGAGCAGTTCTTC

size: .
V: TRBV7-8
D: TRBD1
J: TRBJ2-5
CDR3: CASSLEGALSQETQYF
DNA: TGTGCCAGCAGCTTAGAGGGGGCACTAAGCCAAGAGACCCAGTACTTC

size: .
V: TRBV5-1
D: TRBD2
J: TRBJ2-5
CDR3: CASSPGLAGRETQYF
DNA: TGCGCCAGCAGCCCCGGACTAGCGGGTAGGGAGACCCAGTACTTC

size: .
V: TRBV19
D: .
J: TRBJ1-6
CDR3: CASRAGTYNSPLHF
DNA: TGTGCCAGTAGGGCGGGCACCTATAATTCACCCCTCCACTTT

size: .
V: TRBV2
D: .
J: TRBJ1-1
CDR3: CASQISTEAFF
DNA: TGTGCCAGTCAGATCAGCACTGAAGCTTTCTTT

size: .
V: TRBV27
D: TRBD1
J: TRBJ2-7
CDR3: CASSYADRTSSYEQYF
DNA: TGTGCCAGCAGTTACGCGGACAGGACGTCCTCCTACGAGCAGTACTTC

size: .
V: TRBV19
D: .
J: TRBJ1-1
CDR3: CASSRTANTEAFF
DNA: TGTGCCAGTAGTAGGACAGCCAACACTGAAGCTTTCTTT

size: .
V: TRBV19
D: .
J: TRBJ1-3
CDR3: CASTNLGVGSGNTIYF
DNA: TGTGCCAGTACCAATCTCGGGGTCGGCTCTGGAAACACCATATATTTT

size: .
V: TRBV4-2
D: .
J: TRBJ2-5
CDR3: CASSPGLRVQETQYF
DNA: TGTGCCAGCAGCCCCGGACTCCGAGTTCAAGAGACCCAGTACTTC

size: .
V: TRBV24-1
D: .
J: TRBJ2-3
CDR3: CATSPPSSDTQYF
DNA: TGTGCCACCAGTCCCCCTAGTTCGGATACGCAGTATTTT

size: once
V: TRBV27
D: .
J: TRBJ1-6
CDR3: CASSLFGRSPLHF
DNA: TGTGCCAGCAGTTTATTCGGGAGATCACCCCTCCACTTT

size: .
V: TRBV19
D: .
J: TRBJ1-1
CDR3: CASRGLGRITEAFF
DNA: TGTGCCAGTAGAGGACTGGGAAGAATCACTGAAGCTTTCTTT

size: .
V: TRBV12-3/TRBV12-4
D: .
J: TRBJ2-5
CDR3: CASTHNNQETQYF
DNA: TGTGCCAGCACCCACAACAACCAAGAGACCCAGTACTTC

size: .
V: TRBV7-9
D: .
J: TRBJ1-1
CDR3: CASSPTRGEGTEAFF
DNA: TGTGCCAGCAGCCCGACCCGTGGGGAGGGCACTGAAGCTTTCTTT

size: few
V: TRBV2
D: .
J: TRBJ1-2
CDR3: CASSESQGYYGYTF
DNA: TGTGCCAGCAGTGAAAGCCAGGGCTACTATGGCTACACCTTC

size: .
V: TRBV3-1/TRBV3-2
D: .
J: TRBJ1-1
CDR3: CASSQDGVGTEAFF
DNA: TGTGCCAGCAGCCAAGACGGGGTAGGGACTGAAGCTTTCTTT

size: .
V: TRBV7-7
D: TRBD2
J: TRBJ2-5
CDR3: CASSSSVASGEETQYF
DNA: TGTGCCAGCAGCTCCTCGGTTGCTAGCGGGGAAGAGACCCAGTACTTC

size: .
V: TRBV19
D: .
J: TRBJ2-2
CDR3: CASSIETLGTGELFF
DNA: TGTGCCAGTAGTATAGAAACCCTCGGGACCGGGGAGCTGTTTTTT

size: .
V: TRBV9
D: .
J: TRBJ2-7
CDR3: CASSASAGDGFEQYF
DNA: TGTGCCAGCAGCGCCTCAGCAGGGGATGGTTTCGAGCAGTACTTC

size: .
V: TRBV27
D: .
J: TRBJ2-2
CDR3: CASSRIAEAHGELFF
DNA: TGTGCCAGCAGTCGGATAGCAGAAGCCCACGGGGAGCTGTTTTTT

size: .
V: TRBV10-2
D: TRBD2
J: TRBJ2-2
CDR3: CASSEGLAGAFDTGELFF
DNA: TGCGCCAGCAGTGAAGGACTAGCGGGAGCCTTTGACACCGGGGAGCTGTTTTTT

size: .
V: TRBV14
D: TRBD2
J: TRBJ2-1
CDR3: CASSQVGAGAPYNEQFF
DNA: TGTGCCAGCAGCCAAGTTGGAGCGGGGGCCCCCTACAATGAGCAGTTCTTC

size: .
V: TRBV12-3/TRBV12-4
D: .
J: TRBJ1-2
CDR3: CASSLEGGSYTF
DNA: TGTGCCAGCAGTTTGGAGGGGGGGAGCTACACCTTC

size: .
V: TRBV4-1
D: TRBD1
J: TRBJ1-5
CDR3: CASSRPGQRSNQPQHF
DNA: TGCGCCAGCAGCCGTCCGGGACAGAGAAGCAATCAGCCCCAGCATTTT

size: .
V: TRBV10-3
D: .
J: TRBJ1-2
CDR3: CAISESSEAGGYTF
DNA: TGTGCCATCAGTGAGTCGAGTGAGGCGGGGGGCTACACCTTC

size: .
V: TRBV27
D: TRBD1
J: TRBJ1-1
CDR3: CASSSPGQGTEAFF
DNA: TGTGCCAGCAGTTCTCCGGGACAGGGGACTGAAGCTTTCTTT

size: few
V: TRBV27
D: TRBD2
J: TRBJ2-7
CDR3: CASSFMTSGIYEQYF
DNA: TGTGCCAGCAGTTTCATGACTAGCGGGATCTACGAGCAGTACTTC

size: .
V: TRBV4-1
D: TRBD2
J: TRBJ2-1
CDR3: CASSRGSASGEVNEQFF
DNA: TGCGCCAGCAGCCGGGGCTCGGCTAGCGGCGAGGTCAATGAGCAGTTCTTC

size: .
V: TRBV2
D: TRBD1
J: TRBJ1-2
CDR3: CASSRQGNNYGYTF
DNA: TGTGCCAGCAGCCGACAGGGGAACAACTATGGCTACACCTTC

size: .
V: TRBV3-1/TRBV3-2
D: TRBD2
J: TRBJ2-1
CDR3: CASSPGLAGGTSYNEQFF
DNA: TGTGCCAGCAGCCCGGGACTAGCGGGAGGTACCTCCTACAATGAGCAGTTCTTC